Here is one TCR beta chain with its context. What it recognizes is unknown. The source of the sample is a study of cytomegalovirus exposure and HLA in healthy donors. Study-wide findings and caveats: Reports indicated that the classifier achieved high specificity and sensitivity in diagnosing cytomegalovirus status.

The donors were members of the validation cohort comprising some 130 subjects, separate from the roughly 670-subject first cohort. Assay used: immunoSEQ multiplex PCR; TCRdb lists only in-frame clones, some missing. Of more than 85,000 clones listed, roughly 92% were seen once; the top ten hold 1.1%. Germline CDR1 is MDHEN and CDR2 is SYDVKM. The ends were cut back, 6 bases at V and 7 bases at J, with 12 bases in the middle. The CDR3 has 13 amino acids. The gene calls are TRBV28 and TRBJ1-4, with D possibly matching TRBD1 (5 bases). The receptor was isolated from a woman between 25 and 40 years old in good health and CMV-seropositive. The sequenced sample was PBMCs. CDR3 coding DNA: TGTGCCAGCAGCCTCGATGGGGCTGAAAAACTGTTTTTT. Its protein is CASSLDGAEKLFF.